One sample yielded the 18 T cell receptor beta chains listed below, sequenced in a study of blood T cell repertoires in COVID-19. TCRdb keeps only in-frame clones here, not all; method: immunoSEQ multiplex PCR. The sample consists of about 270,000 clones, 86% of them appearing once. Sequencing input: peripheral blood. Every receptor here comes from a man between 35 and 55 years old who had recovered from COVID-19.

The chain has TRBV19 and TRBJ2-7, with 10 bases matching TRBD2. The germline V gene has CDR1 LNHDA and CDR2 SQIVND (reference sequence). The length of the CDR3 is 13 residues. The J segment lost 1 base and the V segment lost 9 bases, leaving 3 bases of the junction unmatched. The CDR3 protein is CARPLAGSYEQYF. The CDR3 DNA sequence: TGTGCCAGACCACTAGCGGGATCCTACGAGCAGTACTTC.

The chain employs TRBV7-2 and TRBJ2-4, with TRBD2 matching 9 bases. The CDR3 covers 16 residues. Germline loops: CDR1 SGHTA, CDR2 FQGNSA. V lost 0 bases to trimming and J lost 3 bases; unmatched junction nucleotides: 3. CDR3 bases: TGTGCCAGCAGCTTAGCTAGCGGGGGCCTCAAAAACATTCAGTACTTC. This encodes CASSLASGGLKNIQYF.

This clone was seen a handful of times. The chain employs TRBV19 and TRBJ2-1; 13 nucleotides line up with TRBD2. The V gene end was trimmed by 9 bases and the J gene end by 6 bases; junction bases not matched to a gene: 8. Germline lookup yields CDR1 LNHDA and CDR2 SQIVND (reference sequence). The CDR3 length is 15 residues. CDR3 loop: CASSIWTSGGNEQFF. The CDR3 nucleotides read TGTGCCAGCTCCATTTGGACTAGCGGGGGCAATGAGCAGTTCTTC. Drawing the rest from reference TRBV19 and TRBJ2-1, the complete variable domain is DGGITQSPKYLFRKEGQNVTLSCEQNLNHDAMYWYRQDPGQGLRLIYYSQIVNDFQKGDIAEGYSVSREKKESFPLTVTSAQKNPTAFYLCASSIWTSGGNEQFFGPGTRLTVL.

The V call is TRBV12-3 or TRBV12-4, the J call TRBJ2-3; D call uncertain. The germline V and J ends were trimmed by 3 bases and 8 bases, with 12 bases remaining between them. The CDR3 extends over 13 amino acids. CDR3: CASSFFIAATQYF. In nucleotides, the CDR3 is TGTGCCAGCAGTTTTTTTATAGCCGCTACGCAGTATTTT.

The rearrangement joins TRBV27 to TRBJ1-1, with 7 bases identical to TRBD1. The CDR3 has 13 residues. The germline V gene encodes CDR1 MNHEY and CDR2 SMNVEV (reference sequence). Trimming took 2 bases from V and 5 from J; bases not matched to a gene: 2. The CDR3 region is CASSLPGGTEAFF. CDR3 DNA sequence: TGTGCCAGCAGTTTACCAGGGGGAACTGAAGCTTTCTTT.

The rearrangement joins TRBV21-1 to TRBJ1-3. TRBV21-1 has pseudogene status. This CDR3 contains 16 residues. The CDR3 region has the DNA TGTGCCAGCAGCAGATTACGCGGATTCTGGAGAAACACCATATATTTT. It encodes CASSRLRGFWRNTIYF.

The chain recombines TRBV6-6 with TRBJ1-6; 7 nucleotides align to TRBD1. With V trimmed by 2 bases and J by 9 bases, 4 bases remained unmatched. The germline V gene encodes CDR1 MNHNY and CDR2 SVGAGI (reference sequence). This CDR3 is 14 amino acids long. CDR3 DNA: TGTGCCAGCAGTTACAAGGGGGCTAGTTCACCCCTCCACTTT. Translation: CASSYKGASSPLHF.

The genes are TRBV6-5 and TRBJ2-1, with D possibly being TRBD2 (5 bases). Germline CDR1 and CDR2: MNHEY and SVGAGI. The CDR3 totals 10 residues. The V end was cut by 8 bases, the J end by 10 bases, with 9 bases between. CDR3 amino acids: CASGLREQFF. The CDR3, as DNA: TGTGCCAGCGGACTTCGGGAGCAGTTCTTC.

The V and J genes are TRBV18 and TRBJ1-1; 8 positions match TRBD1. Germline-derived CDR1 and CDR2 are KGHSH and LQKENI. This CDR3 contains 15 residues. V was pared by 3 bases and J by 1 base, with 4 bases of the junction left unmatched. The CDR3 reads CASSPQGQANTEAFF. DNA of the CDR3: TGTGCCAGCTCACCCCAGGGACAGGCGAACACTGAAGCTTTCTTT.

The CDR3 protein is CASSEALEQYF. The CDR3 DNA is TGTGCCAGCAGTGAAGCCCTAGAGCAGTACTTC. This rearrangement joins TRBV6-1 to TRBJ2-7; no clear D gene. This CDR3 is 11 amino acids long. CDR1 MNHNS and CDR2 SASEGT come from the germline V gene. Trimming removed 0 bases at V and 7 bases at J, with 4 bases between.

J is TRBJ2-1 and V is TRBV19, with TRBD2 as a possible D gene (5 bases). CDR1 and CDR2 from the germline V gene are LNHDA and SQIVND (reference sequence). The length of the CDR3 is 15 residues. V shed 7 bases and J shed 0 bases, with 13 bases lying between them. This CDR3 reads CASNSVGSSYNEQFF. The DNA of the CDR3 is TGTGCCAGTAATAGCGTGGGGAGCTCCTACAATGAGCAGTTCTTC.

The CDR3 loop is CASSIAGGSQNEQFF. DNA of the CDR3: TGTGCCAGCAGTATAGCGGGGGGCAGTCAAAATGAGCAGTTCTTC. V is TRBV6-5 and J is TRBJ2-1; 10 nucleotides line up with TRBD2. The CDR3 has 15 amino acids. Germline V gives CDR1 MNHEY, CDR2 SVGAGI. Trimming cost V 5 bases and J 7 bases; bases outside gene matches: 8.

This chain links TRBV30 with TRBJ2-5; 10 bases map to TRBD2. The length of the CDR3 is 15 residues. V lost 2 bases, J lost 5 bases, and 8 bases stayed unmatched. CDR1 and CDR2 (germline): GTSNPN, SVGIG (reference sequence). This CDR3 is CAWSLPSGRGETQYF. CDR3 DNA sequence: TGTGCCTGGAGTCTCCCCAGCGGGAGGGGTGAGACCCAGTACTTC.

The CDR3 DNA reads as TGTGCCAGTAGTATACCGACTAGCGGGAGAGAAAATGAGCAGTTCTTC. It translates to CASSIPTSGRENEQFF. The chain carries TRBV19 and TRBJ2-1; the match to TRBD2 covers 12 bases. CDR1 and CDR2 (germline): LNHDA, SQIVND (reference sequence). With 2 bases clipped from V and 7 bases from J, the junction kept 6 bases outside the gene matches. The CDR3 is 16 amino acids.

The gene calls are TRBV9 and TRBJ2-2, with 8 bases lining up with TRBD1. The CDR3 has 15 residues. The germline CDR1 and CDR2 sequences are SGDLS and YYNGEE. J was trimmed by 4 bases and V by 4 bases; bases with no gene match: 6. CDR3 residues: CASSQGAPRTGELFF. The CDR3 DNA reads TGTGCCAGCAGCCAGGGGGCCCCCCGCACCGGGGAGCTGTTTTTT.

This chain links TRBV5-1 with TRBJ2-2; weak D call: TRBD2 (5 bases). V was shortened by 1 base and J by 0 bases, with 7 bases between the two germline ends. CDR1 and CDR2 (germline): SGHRS, YFSETQ. CDR3 length: 15 residues. Here the CDR3 reads CASSLSGSNTGELFF. The CDR3 bases are TGCGCCAGCAGCTTGAGCGGATCGAACACCGGGGAGCTGTTTTTT.

The chain combines TRBV10-3 with TRBJ2-5, with 9 bases matching TRBD1. The CDR3 is 17 amino acids. Germline CDR1 and CDR2: ENHRY and SYGVKD. V shed 0 bases and J 2 bases; nucleotides not matched to a gene: 7. Here the CDR3 DNA reads TGTGCCATCAGTGAGTCGGTTTCTGGGACAGGGCAAGAGACCCAGTACTTC. It translates to CAISESVSGTGQETQYF.

The chain is built from TRBV29-1 and TRBJ2-7; 12 positions agree with TRBD1. This CDR3 comprises 13 residues. Trimming removed 3 bases from V and 4 bases from J; junction bases left unmatched: 1. Germline V CDR1 and CDR2: SQVTM, ANQGSEA. The chain's CDR3 is CSVEGQGAYEQYF. CDR3 in DNA: TGCAGCGTTGAGGGACAGGGGGCATACGAGCAGTACTTC.